This TCR beta chain came from a study of cytomegalovirus exposure and HLA in healthy donors. This clone was observed a handful of times. Germline-derived CDR1 and CDR2 are MNHNS and SASEGT. The V end lost 6 bases, the J end lost 8 bases, and 10 bases lay between the germline ends. There are 12 residues in the CDR3. Assay: immunoSEQ multiplex PCR; the TCRdb copy retains only in-frame clones and omits some. The data contain over 200,000 clones, around 88% of them singletons. V usage is TRBV6-1 and J usage is TRBJ2-2; D gene unclear. This receptor was identified in a woman younger than 30 in good health and CMV-seronegative. Sequencing was performed on PBMCs. CDR3 loop: CASRRYPGELFF. The DNA for the CDR3 is TGTGCCAGCAGGAGATACCCTGGGGAGCTGTTTTTT.